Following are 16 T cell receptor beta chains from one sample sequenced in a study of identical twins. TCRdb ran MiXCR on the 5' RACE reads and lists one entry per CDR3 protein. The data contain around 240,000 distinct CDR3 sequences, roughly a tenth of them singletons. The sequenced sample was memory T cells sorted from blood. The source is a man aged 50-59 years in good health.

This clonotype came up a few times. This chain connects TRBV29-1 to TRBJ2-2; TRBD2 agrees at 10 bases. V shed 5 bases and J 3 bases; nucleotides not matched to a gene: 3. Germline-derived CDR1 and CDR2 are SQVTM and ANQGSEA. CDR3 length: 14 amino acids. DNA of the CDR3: TGCAGCGTTCGGACTAGCGGTTACACCGGGGAGCTGTTTTTT. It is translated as CSVRTSGYTGELFF.

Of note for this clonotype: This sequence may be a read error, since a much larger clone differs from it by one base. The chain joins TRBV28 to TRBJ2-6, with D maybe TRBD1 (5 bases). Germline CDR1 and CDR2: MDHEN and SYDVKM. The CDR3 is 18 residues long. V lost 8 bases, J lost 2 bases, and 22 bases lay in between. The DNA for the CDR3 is TGTGCCAGCCGTCAATCGCGACAGTCACACCCTGGGGCCAACGTCCTGACTTTC. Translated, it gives CASRQSRQSHPGANVLTF.

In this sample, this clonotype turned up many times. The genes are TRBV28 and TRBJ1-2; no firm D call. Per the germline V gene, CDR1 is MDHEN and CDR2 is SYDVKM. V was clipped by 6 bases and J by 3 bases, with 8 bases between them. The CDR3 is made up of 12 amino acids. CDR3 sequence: CASSPRDYGYTF. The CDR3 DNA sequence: TGTGCCAGCAGCCCCCGGGACTATGGCTACACCTTC.

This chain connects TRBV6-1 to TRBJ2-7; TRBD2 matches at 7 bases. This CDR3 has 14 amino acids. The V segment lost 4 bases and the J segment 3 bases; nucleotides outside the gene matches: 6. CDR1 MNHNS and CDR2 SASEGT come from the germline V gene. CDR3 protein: CASSVGGNLYEQYF. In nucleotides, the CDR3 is TGTGCCAGCAGTGTGGGGGGGAACCTCTACGAGCAGTACTTC.

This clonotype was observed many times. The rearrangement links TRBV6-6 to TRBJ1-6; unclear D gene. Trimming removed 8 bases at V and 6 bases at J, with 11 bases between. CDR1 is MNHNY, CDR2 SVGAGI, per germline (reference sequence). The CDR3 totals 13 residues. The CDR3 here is CASYESRNSPLHF. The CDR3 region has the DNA TGTGCCAGCTACGAAAGTCGTAATTCACCCCTCCACTTT.

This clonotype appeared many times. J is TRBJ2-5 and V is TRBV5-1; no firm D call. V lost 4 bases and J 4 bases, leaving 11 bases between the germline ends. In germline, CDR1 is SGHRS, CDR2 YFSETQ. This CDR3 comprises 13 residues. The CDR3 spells CASSPAWRETQYF. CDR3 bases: TGCGCCAGCAGCCCAGCATGGAGAGAGACCCAGTACTTC.

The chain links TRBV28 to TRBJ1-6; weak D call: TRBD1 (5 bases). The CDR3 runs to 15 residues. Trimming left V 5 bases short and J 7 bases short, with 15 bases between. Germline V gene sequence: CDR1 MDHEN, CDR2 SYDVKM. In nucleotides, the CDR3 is TGTGCCAGCAGTCGTGGGGGGAATTCAAATTCACCCCTCCACTTT. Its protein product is CASSRGGNSNSPLHF.

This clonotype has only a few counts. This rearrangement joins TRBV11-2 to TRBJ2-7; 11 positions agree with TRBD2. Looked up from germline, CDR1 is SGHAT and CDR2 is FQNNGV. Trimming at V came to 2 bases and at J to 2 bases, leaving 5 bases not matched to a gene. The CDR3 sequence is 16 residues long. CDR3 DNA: TGTGCCAGCAGCTTAACTAGCGGGGGCCTTCCCTACGAGCAGTACTTC. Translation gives CASSLTSGGLPYEQYF.

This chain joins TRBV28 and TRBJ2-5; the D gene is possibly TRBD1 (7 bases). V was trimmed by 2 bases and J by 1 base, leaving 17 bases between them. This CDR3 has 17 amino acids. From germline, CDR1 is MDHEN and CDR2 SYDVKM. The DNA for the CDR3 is TGTGCCAGCAGTTTAGCGACAGGGAGGAGAGGCCAAGAGACCCAGTACTTC. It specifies CASSLATGRRGQETQYF.

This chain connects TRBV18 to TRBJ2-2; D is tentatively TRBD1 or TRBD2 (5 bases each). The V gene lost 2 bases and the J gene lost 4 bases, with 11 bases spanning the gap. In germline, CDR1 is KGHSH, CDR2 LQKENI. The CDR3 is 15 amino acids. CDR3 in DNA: TGTGCCAGCTCACCAGCAGGGACGAGCACCGGGGAGCTGTTTTTT. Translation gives CASSPAGTSTGELFF.

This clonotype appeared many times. CDR3 sequence (DNA): TGTGCCAGCAGCCCCCCGGGGCAGGGGGGAGGTGGCTACACCTTC. Encoded protein: CASSPPGQGGGGYTF. This rearrangement joins TRBV2 to TRBJ1-2, with TRBD1 matching 7 bases. V was clipped by 6 bases and J by 7 bases; unmatched bases: 14. The CDR3 has 15 amino acids. Germline V gene data show CDR1 as SNHLY and CDR2 as FYNNEI.

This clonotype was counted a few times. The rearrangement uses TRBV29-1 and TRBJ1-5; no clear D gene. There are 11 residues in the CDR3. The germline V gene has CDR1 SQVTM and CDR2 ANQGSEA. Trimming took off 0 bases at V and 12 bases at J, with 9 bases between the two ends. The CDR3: CSVEDGTVQHF. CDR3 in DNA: TGCAGCGTTGAAGATGGAACAGTCCAGCATTTT. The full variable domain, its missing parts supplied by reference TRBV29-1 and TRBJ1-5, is SAVISQKPSRDICQRGTSLTIQCQVDSQVTMMFWYRQQPGQSLTLIATANQGSEATYESGFVIDKFPISRPNLTFSTLTVSNMSPEDSSIYLCSVEDGTVQHFGDGTRLSIL.

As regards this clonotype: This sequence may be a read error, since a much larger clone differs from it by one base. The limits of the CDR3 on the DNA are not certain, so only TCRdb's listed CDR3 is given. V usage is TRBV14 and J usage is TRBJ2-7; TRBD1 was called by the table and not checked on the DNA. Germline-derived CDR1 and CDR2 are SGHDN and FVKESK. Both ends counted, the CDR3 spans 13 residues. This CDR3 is CASSQFGQGIPYF.

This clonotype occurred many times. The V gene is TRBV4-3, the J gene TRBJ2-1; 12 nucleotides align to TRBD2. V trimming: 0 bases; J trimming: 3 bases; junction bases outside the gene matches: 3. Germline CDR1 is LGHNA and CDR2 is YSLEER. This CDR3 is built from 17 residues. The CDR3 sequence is CASSQDGLAGLYNEQFF. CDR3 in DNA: TGCGCCAGCAGCCAAGACGGACTAGCGGGACTCTACAATGAGCAGTTCTTC.

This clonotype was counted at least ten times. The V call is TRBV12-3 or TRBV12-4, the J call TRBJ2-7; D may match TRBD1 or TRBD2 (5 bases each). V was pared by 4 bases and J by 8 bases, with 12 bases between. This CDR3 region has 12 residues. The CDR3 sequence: CASSSPGHQQYF. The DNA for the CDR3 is TGTGCCAGCAGTTCCCCGGGGCACCAGCAGTACTTC.

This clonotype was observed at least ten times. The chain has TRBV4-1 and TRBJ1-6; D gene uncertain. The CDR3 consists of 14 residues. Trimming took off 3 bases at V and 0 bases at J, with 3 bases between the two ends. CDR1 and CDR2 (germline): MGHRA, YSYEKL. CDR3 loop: CASSHSSYNSPLHF. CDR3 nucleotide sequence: TGCGCCAGCAGCCACAGCTCCTATAATTCACCCCTCCACTTT.